This is a list of T cell receptor beta chains from one sample in a study of blood T cell repertoires in COVID-19. Clones were read by immunoSEQ multiplex PCR, and TCRdb kept only the in-frame ones, dropping some. The sample holds roughly 130,000 clones, roughly nine tenths seen once. The material sequenced was peripheral blood. The receptors stem from a man over 45 with active COVID-19. Both conserved end residues are part of each CDR3. A D gene is named only where the DNA matches it firmly. Clone size is shown for a subset of rows, as once, few, many or a class of expanded clone.

v_call: TRBV9
clone_size: NA
d_call: TRBD2
j_call: TRBJ2-3
cdr3_nt: TGTGCCAGCAGCTCCCGTCGACTAGCGGGACTCACAGATACGCAGTATTTT
cdr3_aa: CASSSRRLAGLTDTQYF

v_call: TRBV5-6
clone_size: NA
d_call: TRBD1
j_call: TRBJ1-1
cdr3_nt: TGTGCCAGCAGCTTGAGACAGGGTTTCGGTGAAGCTTTCTTT
cdr3_aa: CASSLRQGFGEAFF

v_call: TRBV5-4
clone_size: NA
d_call: NA
j_call: TRBJ2-3
cdr3_nt: TGTGCCAGCAGCTTGGGTCCTAGTAGCACAGATACGCAGTATTTT
cdr3_aa: CASSLGPSSTDTQYF

v_call: TRBV3-1/TRBV3-2
clone_size: NA
d_call: NA
j_call: TRBJ2-7
cdr3_nt: TGTGCCAGCAGCCAAAGCATAATGGAGCAGTACTTC
cdr3_aa: CASSQSIMEQYF

v_call: TRBV20-1
clone_size: NA
d_call: TRBD2
j_call: TRBJ2-1
cdr3_nt: TGCAGTGCTAGTCGGCTAGCGGACGACAATGAGCAGTTCTTC
cdr3_aa: CSASRLADDNEQFF

v_call: TRBV29-1
clone_size: NA
d_call: TRBD1
j_call: TRBJ1-5
cdr3_nt: TGCAGCGTTGGACAGGGAAATCAGCCCCAGCATTTT
cdr3_aa: CSVGQGNQPQHF

v_call: TRBV7-8
clone_size: NA
d_call: NA
j_call: TRBJ1-4
cdr3_nt: TGTGCCAGCAGCCCCGTACGGGGGGAAAAACTGTTTTTT
cdr3_aa: CASSPVRGEKLFF

v_call: TRBV6-1
clone_size: NA
d_call: TRBD2
j_call: TRBJ2-1
cdr3_nt: TGTGCCAGCAGTGATCGACTAGCGGGGGGCTACAATGAGCAGTTCTTC
cdr3_aa: CASSDRLAGGYNEQFF

v_call: TRBV6-6
clone_size: NA
d_call: NA
j_call: TRBJ1-4
cdr3_nt: TGTGCCAGCATCAACTGGGCAGGGGAGGAAAAACTGTTTTTT
cdr3_aa: CASINWAGEEKLFF

v_call: TRBV2
clone_size: NA
d_call: TRBD1
j_call: TRBJ2-3
cdr3_nt: TGTGCCAGCAGTAAGGACAGGTCACTCACAGATACGCAGTATTTT
cdr3_aa: CASSKDRSLTDTQYF

v_call: TRBV5-1
clone_size: NA
d_call: NA
j_call: TRBJ1-1
cdr3_nt: TGCGCCAGCAGCTACACGACAGACACTGAAGCTTTCTTT
cdr3_aa: CASSYTTDTEAFF

v_call: TRBV9
clone_size: NA
d_call: TRBD2
j_call: TRBJ2-5
cdr3_nt: TGTGCCAGCAGCCCCAGACTGGGGGGGGAGACCCAGTACTTC
cdr3_aa: CASSPRLGGETQYF

v_call: TRBV5-6
clone_size: NA
d_call: TRBD2
j_call: TRBJ2-6
cdr3_nt: TGTGCCAGCAGTCTTAGCGGGAGGGCCTCTGGGGCCAACGTCCTGACTTTC
cdr3_aa: CASSLSGRASGANVLTF

v_call: TRBV11-3
clone_size: NA
d_call: TRBD1
j_call: TRBJ1-1
cdr3_nt: TGTGCCAGCAGACCCGGGACAGGGGACACTGAAGCTTTCTTT
cdr3_aa: CASRPGTGDTEAFF

v_call: TRBV3-1/TRBV3-2
clone_size: NA
d_call: NA
j_call: TRBJ2-1
cdr3_nt: TGTGCCAGCAGCCAAGCTCGGACAGGCACTAGCAGAGACAATGAGCAGTTCTTC
cdr3_aa: CASSQARTGTSRDNEQFF

v_call: TRBV6-4
clone_size: once
d_call: NA
j_call: TRBJ2-5
cdr3_nt: TGTGCCAGCGGTGGTCCAGGGGAGACCCAGTACTTC
cdr3_aa: CASGGPGETQYF

v_call: TRBV10-3
clone_size: NA
d_call: NA
j_call: TRBJ1-3
cdr3_nt: TGTGCCATCAGTGATAATGACAGGGGAAACACCATATATTTT
cdr3_aa: CAISDNDRGNTIYF

v_call: TRBV19
clone_size: NA
d_call: TRBD1
j_call: TRBJ2-4
cdr3_nt: TGTGCCAGTAGGGGCGAGACAGGGGGCTATGCCAAAAACATTCAGTACTTC
cdr3_aa: CASRGETGGYAKNIQYF

v_call: TRBV30
clone_size: NA
d_call: NA
j_call: TRBJ2-1
cdr3_nt: TGTGCCTGGAGTGCGGGACAACCGGACAATGAGCAGTTCTTC
cdr3_aa: CAWSAGQPDNEQFF

v_call: TRBV4-1
clone_size: NA
d_call: NA
j_call: TRBJ2-7
cdr3_nt: TGCGCCAGCAGCCAAGGTCTAGCGTCTTCCTACGAGCAGTACTTC
cdr3_aa: CASSQGLASSYEQYF

v_call: TRBV6-5
clone_size: NA
d_call: TRBD1
j_call: TRBJ2-2
cdr3_nt: TGTGCCAGCAGTTCGGACAGGGTCGCCGGGGAGCTGTTTTTT
cdr3_aa: CASSSDRVAGELFF

v_call: TRBV19
clone_size: NA
d_call: NA
j_call: TRBJ2-1
cdr3_nt: TGTGCCAGTAGTGCCCTACCCGGCAATGAGCAGTTCTTC
cdr3_aa: CASSALPGNEQFF

v_call: TRBV3-1/TRBV3-2
clone_size: NA
d_call: TRBD2
j_call: TRBJ2-2
cdr3_nt: TGTGCCAGCAGTGTTACCGGGACTAGCGCCGGGGAGCTGTTTTTT
cdr3_aa: CASSVTGTSAGELFF

v_call: TRBV14
clone_size: NA
d_call: TRBD2
j_call: TRBJ2-3
cdr3_nt: TGTGCCAGCAGCCCCTTAGGAGCGGGAGGTGCAGATACGCAGTATTTT
cdr3_aa: CASSPLGAGGADTQYF

v_call: TRBV4-1
clone_size: NA
d_call: NA
j_call: TRBJ1-2
cdr3_nt: TGCGCCAGCAGCCAAGAGGCAGGGTCTGGCTACACCTTC
cdr3_aa: CASSQEAGSGYTF

v_call: TRBV5-1
clone_size: NA
d_call: NA
j_call: TRBJ1-2
cdr3_nt: TGCGCCAGCAGCTTGGAGGGAGCTAACTATGGCTACACCTTC
cdr3_aa: CASSLEGANYGYTF

v_call: TRBV9
clone_size: NA
d_call: NA
j_call: TRBJ2-5
cdr3_nt: TGTGCCAGCAGCGTATTAGGGACACAACAAGAGACCCAGTACTTC
cdr3_aa: CASSVLGTQQETQYF

v_call: TRBV7-2
clone_size: NA
d_call: NA
j_call: TRBJ2-5
cdr3_nt: TGTGCCAGCAGCCCAAACGACCCACTAGGGAACCAGTACTTC
cdr3_aa: CASSPNDPLGNQYF

v_call: TRBV21-1
clone_size: NA
d_call: NA
j_call: TRBJ2-1
cdr3_nt: TGTGCCAGCAGCAAAAACGGGGGGCTCCTGGAGCCCAATGAGCAGTTCTTC
cdr3_aa: CASSKNGGLLEPNEQFF

v_call: TRBV5-1
clone_size: NA
d_call: TRBD1
j_call: TRBJ2-1
cdr3_nt: TGCGCCAGCAGCTACGGGACAGGGGGTAATGAGCAGTTCTTC
cdr3_aa: CASSYGTGGNEQFF

v_call: TRBV12-5
clone_size: NA
d_call: NA
j_call: TRBJ1-3
cdr3_nt: TGTGCTAGTGGTTTTGGCGGAAACACCATATATTTT
cdr3_aa: CASGFGGNTIYF

v_call: TRBV30
clone_size: NA
d_call: TRBD1
j_call: TRBJ1-1
cdr3_nt: TGTGCCTGGAGTGGGGGGCGGACAATCGGGACAGCGAATCACCGAATGAACACTGAAGCTTTCTTT
cdr3_aa: CAWSGGRTIGTANHRMNTEAFF

v_call: TRBV29-1
clone_size: NA
d_call: NA
j_call: TRBJ2-5
cdr3_nt: TGCAGCGTTGAAGCACGAGTACAAGAGACCCAGTACTTC
cdr3_aa: CSVEARVQETQYF

v_call: TRBV3-1/TRBV3-2
clone_size: once
d_call: TRBD1
j_call: TRBJ2-2
cdr3_nt: TGTGCCAGCAGCCAGTACCGCGGACAGGGTGGATCCGGGGAGCTGTTTTTT
cdr3_aa: CASSQYRGQGGSGELFF